Listed below are T cell receptor beta chains from one sample, sequenced in a study of blood T cell repertoires in COVID-19. Produced via immunoSEQ multiplex PCR; TCRdb's table is partial and in-frame only. The data hold fewer than 250,000 clones, with 90% observed a single time. Source material: PBMCs or T cells enriched from blood (not recorded which). The origin of the receptors is a middle-aged man who had been exposed to COVID-19. Each CDR3 is given without its conserved first and last residue. A D gene is named only where the DNA matches it firmly. Rows give clone size only sometimes, using once, few, many, or a class for an expanded clone.

D gene	V gene	clone size	CDR3 length	CDR3 protein
TRBD1	TRBV19	.	12	ASSGTAINYGYT
TRBD1	TRBV7-8	.	13	ASSFGGQVGQPQH
.	TRBV5-1	.	10	ASSLFLNEQF
.	TRBV10-3	.	15	AISESMFSNPQETQY
.	TRBV7-8	.	14	ASSFDIGAGSYEQY
TRBD2	TRBV5-4	once	14	ASSRSAGAVTDTQY
TRBD1	TRBV9	.	13	ASSIWTGPNTEAF
.	TRBV21-1	.	14	ASLSPSDRNTGELF
.	TRBV10-3	.	13	AISFDSRTDYGYT
TRBD2	TRBV3-1/TRBV3-2	.	13	ASSQISQGGYEQY
TRBD1	TRBV5-6	many	12	ASSHPGQQETQY
.	TRBV6-5	.	13	ASNWLRGQGTEAF
.	TRBV5-1	.	12	ASNQGGSYNEQF
.	TRBV18	.	12	ASSPPALRETQY
TRBD1	TRBV7-2	.	12	ASSFGTVNTEAF
TRBD1	TRBV3-1/TRBV3-2	.	14	ASSQTDRGLRYGYT
TRBD1	TRBV5-4	.	11	ASSWDRVTEAF
.	TRBV5-4	.	11	ASTPQGSTEAF
.	TRBV5-1	.	14	ASNPSSGAPWTEAF
.	TRBV9	.	14	ASSVGEGYSYNEQF
.	TRBV2	.	13	ASSEWGPTNPGAF
.	TRBV19	.	13	ASSRSTGYTGELF